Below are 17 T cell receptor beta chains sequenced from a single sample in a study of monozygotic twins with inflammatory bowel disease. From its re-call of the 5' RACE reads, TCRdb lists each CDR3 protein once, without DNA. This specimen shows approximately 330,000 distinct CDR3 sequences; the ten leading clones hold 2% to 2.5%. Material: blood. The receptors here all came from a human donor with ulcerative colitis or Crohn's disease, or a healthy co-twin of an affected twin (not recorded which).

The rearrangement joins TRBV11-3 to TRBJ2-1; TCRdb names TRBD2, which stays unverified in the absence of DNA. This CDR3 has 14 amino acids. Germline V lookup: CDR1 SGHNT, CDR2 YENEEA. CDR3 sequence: CASSLGSMYNEQFF.

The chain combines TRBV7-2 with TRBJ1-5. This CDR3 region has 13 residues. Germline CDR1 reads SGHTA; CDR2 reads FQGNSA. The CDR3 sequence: CASSFYSNQPQHF.

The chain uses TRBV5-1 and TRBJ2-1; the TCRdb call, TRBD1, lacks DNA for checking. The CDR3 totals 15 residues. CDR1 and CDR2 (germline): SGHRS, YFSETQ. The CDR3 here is CASSLEGQHYNEQFF. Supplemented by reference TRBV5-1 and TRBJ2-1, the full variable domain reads KAGVTQTPRYLIKTRGQQVTLSCSPISGHRSVSWYQQTPGQGLQFLFEYFSETQRNKGNFPGRFSGRQFSNSRSEMNVSTLELGDSALYLCASSLEGQHYNEQFFGPGTRLTVL.

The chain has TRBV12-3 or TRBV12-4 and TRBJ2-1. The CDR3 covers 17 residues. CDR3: CASRSDHWGNSYNEQFF.

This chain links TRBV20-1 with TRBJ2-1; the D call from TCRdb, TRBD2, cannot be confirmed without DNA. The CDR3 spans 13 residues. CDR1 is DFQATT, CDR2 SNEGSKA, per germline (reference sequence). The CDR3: CSARDLAGGEQFF.

This CDR3 reads CSAVSPLAGEGLDGEQYF. The chain recombines TRBV20-1 with TRBJ2-7; TCRdb designates TRBD2, a call that cannot be tested without DNA. There are 18 residues in the CDR3. CDR1 is DFQATT, CDR2 SNEGSKA, per germline (reference sequence).

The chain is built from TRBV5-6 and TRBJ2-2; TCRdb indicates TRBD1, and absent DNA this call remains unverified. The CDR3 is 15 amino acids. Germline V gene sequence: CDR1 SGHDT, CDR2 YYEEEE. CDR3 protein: CASSLYPDSTGELFF.

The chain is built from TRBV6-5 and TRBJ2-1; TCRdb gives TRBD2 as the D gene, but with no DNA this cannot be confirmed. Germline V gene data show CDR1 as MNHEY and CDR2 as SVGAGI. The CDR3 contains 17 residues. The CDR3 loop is CASSYVASGGPYNEQFF.

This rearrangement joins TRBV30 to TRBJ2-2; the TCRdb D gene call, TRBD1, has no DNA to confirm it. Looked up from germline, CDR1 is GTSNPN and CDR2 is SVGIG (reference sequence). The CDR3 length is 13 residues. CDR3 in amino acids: CAWSFLGPGELFF.

CDR3 sequence: CSASVSRSTFF. The chain uses TRBV20-1 and TRBJ1-2. CDR1 is DFQATT, CDR2 SNEGSKA, per germline (reference sequence). This CDR3 is built from 11 residues.

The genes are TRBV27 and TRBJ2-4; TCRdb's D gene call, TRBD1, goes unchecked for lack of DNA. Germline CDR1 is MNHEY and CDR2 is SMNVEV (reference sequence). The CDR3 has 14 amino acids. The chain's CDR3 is CASSWSGSKNIQYF.

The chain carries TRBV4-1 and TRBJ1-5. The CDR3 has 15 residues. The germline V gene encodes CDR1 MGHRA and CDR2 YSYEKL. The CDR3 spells CASSQEPRFNQPQHF.

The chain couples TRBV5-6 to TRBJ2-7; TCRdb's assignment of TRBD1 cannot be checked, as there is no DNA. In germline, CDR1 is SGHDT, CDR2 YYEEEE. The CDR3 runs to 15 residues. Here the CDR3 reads CASKTTGTGVHEQYF.

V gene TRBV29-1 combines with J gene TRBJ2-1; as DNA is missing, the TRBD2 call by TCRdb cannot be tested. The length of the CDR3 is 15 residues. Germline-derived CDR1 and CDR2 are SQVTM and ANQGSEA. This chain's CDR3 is CSVERSGRALNEQFF.

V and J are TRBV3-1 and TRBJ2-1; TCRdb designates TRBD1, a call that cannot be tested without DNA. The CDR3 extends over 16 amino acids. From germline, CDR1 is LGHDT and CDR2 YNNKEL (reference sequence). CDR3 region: CASSQKQGVGFNEQFF.

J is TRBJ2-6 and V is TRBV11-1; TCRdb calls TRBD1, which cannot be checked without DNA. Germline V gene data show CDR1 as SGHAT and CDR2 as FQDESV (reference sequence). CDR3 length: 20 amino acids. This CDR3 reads CASSLLPGEGSSSGANVLTF.

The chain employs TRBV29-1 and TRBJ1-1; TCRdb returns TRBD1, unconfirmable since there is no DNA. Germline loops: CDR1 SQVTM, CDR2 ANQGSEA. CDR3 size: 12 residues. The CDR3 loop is CSAHEGDRQAFF.